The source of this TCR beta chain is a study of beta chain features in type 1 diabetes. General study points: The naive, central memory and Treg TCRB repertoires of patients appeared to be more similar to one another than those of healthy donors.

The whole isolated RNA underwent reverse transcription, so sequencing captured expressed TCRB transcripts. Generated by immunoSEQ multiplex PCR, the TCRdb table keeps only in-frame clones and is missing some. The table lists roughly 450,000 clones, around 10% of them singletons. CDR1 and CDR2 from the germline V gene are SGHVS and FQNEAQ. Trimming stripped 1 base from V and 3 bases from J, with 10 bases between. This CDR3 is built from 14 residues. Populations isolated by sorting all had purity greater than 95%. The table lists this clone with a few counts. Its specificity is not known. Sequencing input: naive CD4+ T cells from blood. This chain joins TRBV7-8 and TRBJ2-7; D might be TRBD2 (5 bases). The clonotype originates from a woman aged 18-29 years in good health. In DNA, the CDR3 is TGTGCCAGCAGCTTAGGACGGGATGGCTACGAGCAGTACTTC. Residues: CASSLGRDGYEQYF.